This TCR beta chain was profiled in a study of blood T cell repertoires in COVID-19 (dated by TCRdb to the early 2020s). For context, the study as a whole: The collaborator samples originated in the United States, Italy and Spain and spanned the acute and convalescent phases of COVID-19. The material from the prospective study consisted of cDNA or gDNA derived from T cells, B-cell-depleted T cells, or PBMCs. The dataset comprised deeply sampled blood TCRbeta repertoires from subjects exposed to, actively infected with, or recovered from COVID-19. The repertoires were released in a freely available public database intended as a resource for research on the immune response to SARS-CoV-2. Samples were obtained from the ongoing ImmuneRACE study (first 160 participants) and from 1,200 or so subjects provided by 6 global collaborators. Nearly every sample came with metadata listing a de-identified subject ID, COVID-19 status, age in years and sex. Where HLA class I and class II types were available, the types were taken from metadata supplied by the sample provider, not from assay-based typing. General study outcomes and caveats: How much clinical and demographic metadata was included differed by source and by participant, and the metadata was provided uncurated.

Looking up the germline V gene yields CDR1 SGHTA and CDR2 FQGTGA. The CDR3 holds 12 amino acids from the cysteine to the phenylalanine. Only CDR3 DNA remains: 36 bases, in frame from the first base. Unmatched junction bases come to 7, with V trimmed by 6 bases and J by 14 bases. TCRbeta CDR3 regions were amplified from genomic DNA using the immunoSEQ Assay, a bias-controlled multiplex PCR. From the authors' description of their analysis: Within the assay, amplification of reference gene primers was used to estimate how many nucleated cells each sample contained. To quantify the absolute abundance of each unique TCRbeta CDR3 rearrangement, sequence reads were collapsed and filtered. For each sample, productive Simpson clonality was calculated as the square root of Simpson's diversity index over productive rearrangements. The clones in this table, taken by TCRdb from immuneACCESS, are in-frame only. Not every clone is retained; where verified, under half of the shortfall comes from an unresolved V gene, and the cause of the rest is unknown. V and J calls and clone size are as listed in that table; D and trimming were resolved from the DNA. The sample yields hundreds of thousands of clones; around 90% were counted once. The ten largest make up about 0.7% of the sample.

Each collaborating institution followed its own protocols to collect whole blood in K2EDTA tubes. For TCRbeta analysis, collaborators shipped samples as frozen whole blood, isolated PBMCs, or DNA extracted from either of those sample types. Regarding this clone: This receptor's antigen is unknown. Qualities for individual bases were not recorded, and no much larger clone is one base off.

In this chain, TRBV7-3 is recombined with TRBJ2-1; 10 of the junction bases match TRBD2. This TCR derives from a human donor in a cohort sampled during active COVID-19. Sequenced: peripheral blood. The CDR3 loop reads CASSPSSGSKFF. The nucleotides read TGTGCCAGCAGTCCCTCTAGCGGGAGTAAGTTCTTC.